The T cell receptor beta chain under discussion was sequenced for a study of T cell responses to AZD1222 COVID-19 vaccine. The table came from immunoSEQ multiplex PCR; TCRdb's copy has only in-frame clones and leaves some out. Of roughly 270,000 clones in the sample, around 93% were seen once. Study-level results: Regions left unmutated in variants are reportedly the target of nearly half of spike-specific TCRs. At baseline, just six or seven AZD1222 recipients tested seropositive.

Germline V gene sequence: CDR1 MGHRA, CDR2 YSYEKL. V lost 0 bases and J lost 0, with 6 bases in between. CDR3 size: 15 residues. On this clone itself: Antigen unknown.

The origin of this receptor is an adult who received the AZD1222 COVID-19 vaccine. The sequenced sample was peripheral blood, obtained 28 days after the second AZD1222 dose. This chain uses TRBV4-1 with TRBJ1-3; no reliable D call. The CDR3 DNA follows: TGCGCCAGCAGCCAAGAGGACCTCTCTGGAAACACCATATATTTT. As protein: CASSQEDLSGNTIYF.